The TCR beta chain described here comes from a study of Ad26.COV2.S vaccination and SARS-CoV-2 variants. The assay was immunoSEQ multiplex PCR, and TCRdb's table has in-frame clones only and misses some. The sample carries roughly 100,000 clones, roughly 80% recorded once. This receptor was taken from a human donor who had recovered from COVID-19. The sample here was peripheral blood, taken after recovery from COVID-19.

CDR3 coding DNA: TGTGCCAGCAGCAAAAATAGGGGTCTTGAAGCTTTCTTT. Protein product: CASSKNRGLEAFF. The chain joins TRBV11-2 to TRBJ1-1, with a weak D call TRBD1 (5 bases). V gave up 5 bases and J gave up 7 bases, with 14 bases separating them. The germline V gene encodes CDR1 SGHAT and CDR2 FQNNGV. CDR3 length: 13 residues.